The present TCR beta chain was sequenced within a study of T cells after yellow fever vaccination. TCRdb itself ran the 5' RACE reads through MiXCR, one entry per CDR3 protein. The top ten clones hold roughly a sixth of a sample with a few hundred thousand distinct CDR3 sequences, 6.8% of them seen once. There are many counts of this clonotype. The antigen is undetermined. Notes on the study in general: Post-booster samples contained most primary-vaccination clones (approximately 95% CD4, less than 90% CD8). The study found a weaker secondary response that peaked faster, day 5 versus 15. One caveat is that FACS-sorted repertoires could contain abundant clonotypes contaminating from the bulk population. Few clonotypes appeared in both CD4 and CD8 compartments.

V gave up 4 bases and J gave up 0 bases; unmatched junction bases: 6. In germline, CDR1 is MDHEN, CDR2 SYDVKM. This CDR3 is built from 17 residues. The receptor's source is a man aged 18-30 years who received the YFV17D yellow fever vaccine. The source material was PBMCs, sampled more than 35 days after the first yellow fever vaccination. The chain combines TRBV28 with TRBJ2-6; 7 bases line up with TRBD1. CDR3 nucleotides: TGTGCCAGCAGTTCCTTGGGACAGCTCTCTGGGGCCAACGTCCTGACTTTC. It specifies CASSSLGQLSGANVLTF.